The 15 T cell receptor beta chains below all came from one sample that was sequenced in a study of shared clonotypes between healthy human individuals. Sequenced by immunoSEQ multiplex PCR; TCRdb stores in-frame clones only, minus some. The table records fewer than 600,000 clones, 60% to 85% of them present only once. The sample taken for sequencing was PBMCs. The receptor set was obtained from a middle-aged woman in good health. Some clones in this sample may be carry-over from other donors' samples.

This clone was counted a single time. CDR3 DNA: TGTGCCAGCGGCAAAGGGGGGTGGTATAGCAATCAGCCCCAGCATTTT. It translates to CASGKGGWYSNQPQHF. The V call is TRBV28, the J call TRBJ1-5; possible D gene TRBD1, 6 bases. V gave up 8 bases and J gave up 0 bases, with 17 bases separating them. In germline, CDR1 is MDHEN, CDR2 SYDVKM. This CDR3 comprises 16 residues.

The chain is built from TRBV25-1 and TRBJ2-3, with D unresolved. The CDR3 totals 13 residues. Between the trimmed V and J ends, which lost 3 bases and 3 bases, there was a span of 7 bases. CDR1 is MGHDK, CDR2 SYGVNS, per germline. The CDR3 sequence: CASSDSRTDTQYF. CDR3 bases: TGTGCCAGCAGTGATAGTAGGACAGATACGCAGTATTTT.

The V call is TRBV29-1, the J call TRBJ2-6; D gene ambiguous. There are 17 residues in the CDR3. CDR1 is SQVTM, CDR2 ANQGSEA, per germline. The germline V and J ends were trimmed by 5 bases and 1 base, with 18 bases remaining between them. The CDR3 bases are TGCAGCGTTCCCGCCCTTCTATCGGCTTCTGGGGCCAACGTCCTGACTTTC. Protein sequence: CSVPALLSASGANVLTF.

DNA for the CDR3: TGTGCCAGTAGGGGGTGGGTAGCGGGAAACAATGAGCAGTTCTTC. Its translation: CASRGWVAGNNEQFF. The genes are TRBV19 and TRBJ2-1; 8 positions agree with TRBD2. V lost 6 bases and J lost 5; bases outside the gene matches: 9. This CDR3 has 15 amino acids. Germline V CDR1 and CDR2: LNHDA, SQIVND (reference sequence).

This chain links TRBV7-2 with TRBJ2-1, with a possible D match to TRBD1 (6 bases). Trimming stripped 8 bases from V and 2 bases from J, with 16 bases between. The CDR3 sequence is 15 residues long. Germline CDR1 reads SGHTA; CDR2 reads FQGNSA. The CDR3 protein is CASGLQGFAYNEQFF. CDR3 DNA: TGTGCCAGCGGGCTACAGGGATTTGCCTACAATGAGCAGTTCTTC.

The J gene is TRBJ2-3, the V gene TRBV6-4, with 9 bases fitting TRBD2. The germline V gene encodes CDR1 MRHNA and CDR2 SNTAGT. The CDR3 spans 13 residues. After removal of 1 base from V and 10 bases from J, the junction contained 3 bases not matched to a gene. In DNA, the CDR3 is TGTGCCAGCAGTGACTTTAGCGGGAGTCCGCAGTATTTT. It codes for CASSDFSGSPQYF.

The rearrangement links TRBV7-2 to TRBJ2-7; TRBD1 aligns across 7 bases. The junction had 8 bases not matched to a gene; V was cut back by 5 bases and J by 1 base. The CDR3 is 15 residues long. Germline CDR1 reads SGHTA; CDR2 reads FQGNSA. The CDR3 bases are TGTGCCAGCAGCCACGGGACAGCAGTATCCTACGAGCAGTACTTC. Amino acid sequence: CASSHGTAVSYEQYF.

The count of this clone is one. The J gene is TRBJ1-1, the V gene TRBV10-3; possibly TRBD1 for D (6 bases). V shed 6 bases and J shed 0 bases, with 20 bases lying between them. The CDR3 sequence is 17 residues long. Looked up from germline, CDR1 is ENHRY and CDR2 is SYGVKD. The CDR3 region is CAIRDIKGGPMNTEAFF. CDR3 sequence (DNA): TGTGCCATCAGGGATATTAAAGGGGGGCCCATGAACACTGAAGCTTTCTTT.

This clone has only a few counts. This chain links TRBV5-4 with TRBJ2-2; 11 positions match TRBD2. Trimming removed 2 bases from V and 3 bases from J; junction bases left unmatched: 3. CDR1 and CDR2 (germline): SGHNT, YYREEE (reference sequence). The CDR3 is 16 residues long. CDR3 sequence: CASSFHSGRDTGELFF. In DNA, the CDR3 is TGTGCCAGCAGCTTTCATAGCGGGAGGGACACCGGGGAGCTGTTTTTT.

This rearrangement joins TRBV7-2 to TRBJ2-7; 15 bases are shared with TRBD2. The CDR3 totals 17 residues. Trimming removed 5 bases from V and 4 bases from J; junction bases left unmatched: 9. CDR1 and CDR2 from the germline V gene are SGHTA and FQGNSA. Written as DNA, the CDR3 is TGTGCCAGCAGCCGTTCCGGGACTAGCGGGAGGAAGTACGAGCAGTACTTC. Residues: CASSRSGTSGRKYEQYF.

This clone was found once. This chain connects TRBV5-6 to TRBJ2-1, with TRBD2 as a possible D gene (5 bases). CDR1 is SGHDT, CDR2 YYEEEE, per germline. Trimming shortened V by 4 bases and J by 4 bases, and 6 bases separated the two germline ends. The CDR3 loop spans 12 amino acids. This CDR3 is CASSQRYNEQFF. CDR3 in DNA: TGTGCCAGCAGCCAGCGGTACAATGAGCAGTTCTTC.

This chain links TRBV5-1 with TRBJ2-1; TRBD2 is a possible D gene (5 bases). Germline values: CDR1 SGHRS, CDR2 YFSETQ. This CDR3 has 20 amino acids. Trimming left V 4 bases short and J 0 bases short, with 26 bases between. CDR3 DNA sequence: TGCGCCAGCAGCCACCGGACCGGAGAGGGTCCTCTCTACTCCTACAATGAGCAGTTCTTC. Translated: CASSHRTGEGPLYSYNEQFF.

The sample holds a few counts of this clone. The chain is built from TRBV7-6 and TRBJ2-7; D uncertain. Germline V lookup: CDR1 SGHVS, CDR2 FNYEAQ. This CDR3 comprises 14 residues. V shed 7 bases and J shed 2 bases, with 15 bases lying between them. The DNA for the CDR3 is TGTGCCAGCACCCCTCGACTCTTCCCCTACGAGCAGTACTTC. Translating it yields CASTPRLFPYEQYF.

With regard to this clone: The sample carries other DNA sequences with the same CDR3. The chain uses TRBV7-2 and TRBJ1-5; D is unresolved. Germline V gene sequence: CDR1 SGHTA, CDR2 FQGNSA. The CDR3 is made up of 13 amino acids. The germline V and J ends were trimmed by 0 bases and 4 bases, with 4 bases remaining between them. CDR3 protein: CASSLAHNQPQHF. As DNA, the CDR3 is TGTGCCAGCAGCTTAGCGCATAATCAGCCCCAGCATTTT. Looking up the rest from reference TRBV7-2 and TRBJ1-5 gives the full variable domain: GAGVSQSPSNKVTEKGKDVELRCDPISGHTALYWYRQSLGQGLEFLIYFQGNSAPDKSGLPSDRFSAERTGGSVSTLTIQRTQQEDSAVYLCASSLAHNQPQHFGDGTRLSIL.

This clone has only a few counts. The CDR3 bases are TGTGCCAGCAGCGTTTCGAACATCCACAATGAGCAGTTCTTC. Its protein product is CASSVSNIHNEQFF. The rearrangement links TRBV9 to TRBJ2-1; D unresolved. The ends were cut back, 2 bases at V and 5 bases at J, with 11 bases in the middle. The CDR3 runs 14 residues. Germline CDR1 and CDR2: SGDLS and YYNGEE.